The 3 T cell receptor beta chains below were found in one sample sequenced in a study of T cell responses to AZD1222 COVID-19 vaccine. Libraries were prepared by immunoSEQ multiplex PCR; TCRdb keeps only in-frame clonotypes and omits some of them. The sample has roughly 62,000 clones; more than 70% are singletons. This material consisted of peripheral blood, taken on day 0 of AZD1222 vaccination. These receptors all come from an adult in good health.

This clone was detected only once. V is TRBV14 and J is TRBJ1-2, with D maybe TRBD1 (6 bases). Germline assignment: CDR1 SGHDN and CDR2 FVKESK. The V end lost 3 bases, the J end lost 7 bases, and 9 bases lay between the germline ends. The CDR3 is made up of 12 amino acids. The CDR3 loop reads CASSQGGPGYTF. CDR3 bases: TGTGCCAGCAGCCAGGGGGGGCCTGGCTACACCTTC. The full variable domain, rest sourced from reference TRBV14 and TRBJ1-2, is EAGVTQFPSHSVIEKGQTVTLRCDPISGHDNLYWYRRVMGKEIKFLLHFVKESKQDESGMPNNRFLAERTGGTYSTLKVQPAELEDSGVYFCASSQGGPGYTFGSGTRLTVV.

The chain links TRBV6-6 to TRBJ1-5; no firm D call. This CDR3 region has 13 residues. CDR1 MNHNY and CDR2 SVGAGI come from the germline V gene (reference sequence). Trimming shortened V by 3 bases and J by 7 bases, and 10 bases separated the two germline ends. This CDR3 reads CASSYGFGQPQHF. The CDR3, as DNA: TGTGCCAGCAGTTATGGCTTCGGACAGCCCCAGCATTTT.

V and J are TRBV3-1 (or the pseudogene TRBV3-2) and TRBJ1-4, with D hard to call. Trimming removed 2 bases at V and 0 bases at J, with 16 bases between. The CDR3 is 18 residues long. The V gene's germline CDR1 is LGHDT and CDR2 YNNKEL (reference sequence). For the CDR3, the DNA is TGTGCCAGCAGCCAACTCTCTTCTTCCAACGCAACTAATGAAAAACTGTTTTTT. Protein: CASSQLSSSNATNEKLFF.